These T cell receptor beta chains were read from a single sample in a study of CD8+CD57+ T cells in acquired aplastic anemia. TCRdb reanalysed the reads using MiXCR and keeps one entry per CDR3 protein. This sample has about 290,000 distinct CDR3 sequences, with about 50% found just once. The sample consisted of sorted CD4+, CD8+, or CD8+CD57+ T cells (not recorded which) from PBMCs. These receptors all stem from a human donor with aplastic anemia. Each CDR3 is given with its conserved first and last residue. Fields, in order: V gene, J gene, CDR3 protein.

v_gene: TRBV20-1; j_gene: TRBJ2-7; CDR3aa: CSADSSESDEQYF
v_gene: TRBV30; j_gene: TRBJ2-2; CDR3aa: CAWSRRQGPTGELFF
v_gene: TRBV6-5; j_gene: TRBJ2-2; CDR3aa: CASSVAGTPTGELFF
v_gene: TRBV12-3/TRBV12-4; j_gene: TRBJ2-1; CDR3aa: CASSSPGRAVSNEQFF
v_gene: TRBV3-1; j_gene: TRBJ2-1; CDR3aa: CASTGLAGNNEQFF
v_gene: TRBV29-1; j_gene: TRBJ1-2; CDR3aa: CSVEWGDYGYTF
v_gene: TRBV5-1; j_gene: TRBJ2-6; CDR3aa: CASSHEDVLTF
v_gene: TRBV20-1; j_gene: TRBJ1-2; CDR3aa: CSARRAGYTF
v_gene: TRBV29-1; j_gene: TRBJ1-4; CDR3aa: CSGSLTGSNEKLFF
v_gene: TRBV7-8; j_gene: TRBJ1-1; CDR3aa: CASSLAHTEAFF
v_gene: TRBV14; j_gene: TRBJ1-2; CDR3aa: CASSQEGEGGYTF
v_gene: TRBV7-3; j_gene: TRBJ1-1; CDR3aa: CASSLIRGTEALF
v_gene: TRBV9; j_gene: TRBJ2-2; CDR3aa: CASSVRGQGSGELFF
v_gene: TRBV9; j_gene: TRBJ1-5; CDR3aa: CASSVSGESNQPQHF
v_gene: TRBV10-3; j_gene: TRBJ1-1; CDR3aa: CAISEPGRRNTEAFF
v_gene: TRBV29-1; j_gene: TRBJ2-7; CDR3aa: CSVGTDSYEQYF
v_gene: TRBV19; j_gene: TRBJ1-5; CDR3aa: CASSTPMGGQPQHF
v_gene: TRBV11-2; j_gene: TRBJ1-6; CDR3aa: CASSLVTSGNSPLHF
v_gene: TRBV9; j_gene: TRBJ2-1; CDR3aa: CASSFPGGTGNYNEQFF
v_gene: TRBV7-9; j_gene: TRBJ1-6; CDR3aa: CASSDSNQDDYNSPLHF
v_gene: TRBV20-1; j_gene: TRBJ2-3; CDR3aa: CSARLASGGQIRVDTQYF
v_gene: TRBV11-2; j_gene: TRBJ1-2; CDR3aa: CASSLDGSGGWDGYTF
v_gene: TRBV15; j_gene: TRBJ2-1; CDR3aa: CATSGPGLAISEQFF
v_gene: TRBV12-3/TRBV12-4; j_gene: TRBJ2-3; CDR3aa: CASSSGWGATDTQYF
v_gene: TRBV10-1; j_gene: TRBJ1-2; CDR3aa: CASSGNSGTVDGYTF
v_gene: TRBV29-1; j_gene: TRBJ1-2; CDR3aa: CSVGVPGGVRGCTF
v_gene: TRBV20-1; j_gene: TRBJ2-7; CDR3aa: CSANADRNYEQYF
v_gene: TRBV19; j_gene: TRBJ2-3; CDR3aa: CASSTLAGVADTQYF
v_gene: TRBV7-9; j_gene: TRBJ1-1; CDR3aa: CASSRVDTEAFF
v_gene: TRBV19; j_gene: TRBJ1-1; CDR3aa: CASSVRAGTEAFF
v_gene: TRBV12-3/TRBV12-4; j_gene: TRBJ2-7; CDR3aa: CASTTRDRGFYEQYF
v_gene: TRBV10-3; j_gene: TRBJ2-7; CDR3aa: CAISESSDSYEQYF
v_gene: TRBV20-1; j_gene: TRBJ2-7; CDR3aa: CSAVEQAAAHEQYF
v_gene: TRBV19; j_gene: TRBJ1-1; CDR3aa: CASRPYDLSEAFF
v_gene: TRBV7-9; j_gene: TRBJ2-3; CDR3aa: CASRRGLAGTDTQYF
v_gene: TRBV5-4; j_gene: TRBJ2-7; CDR3aa: CASSLERGPYEQHF
v_gene: TRBV6-5; j_gene: TRBJ2-7; CDR3aa: CASSFGRESSYEQYF
v_gene: TRBV7-8; j_gene: TRBJ1-5; CDR3aa: CASSLVANRGNQPQHF
v_gene: TRBV10-1; j_gene: TRBJ2-7; CDR3aa: CASSERWDYEQYF
v_gene: TRBV24-1; j_gene: TRBJ2-5; CDR3aa: CATSHRATQYF
v_gene: TRBV25-1; j_gene: TRBJ1-1; CDR3aa: CASSDGGTEAFF
v_gene: TRBV19; j_gene: TRBJ2-7; CDR3aa: CASSIRGDEQYF
v_gene: TRBV11-1; j_gene: TRBJ1-2; CDR3aa: CASSSRQDSPPYTF
v_gene: TRBV9; j_gene: TRBJ1-2; CDR3aa: CASSVEQGARYGYTF
v_gene: TRBV10-2; j_gene: TRBJ1-5; CDR3aa: CASMKGQGNQPQHF
v_gene: TRBV29-1; j_gene: TRBJ2-7; CDR3aa: CSVFGSRYEQYF
v_gene: TRBV6-1; j_gene: TRBJ1-3; CDR3aa: CASSEDRRLSGNTIYF
v_gene: TRBV7-8; j_gene: TRBJ1-3; CDR3aa: CASSRTEINSGNTIYF
v_gene: TRBV7-8; j_gene: TRBJ1-4; CDR3aa: CASRAGTGSKLFF
v_gene: TRBV19; j_gene: TRBJ2-7; CDR3aa: CASSLDTPRGEDSYEQCF
v_gene: TRBV7-9; j_gene: TRBJ2-1; CDR3aa: CASSPSGDAYNEQFF
v_gene: TRBV6-1; j_gene: TRBJ1-1; CDR3aa: CATRQGLGTEAFF
v_gene: TRBV20-1; j_gene: TRBJ2-7; CDR3aa: CSAPGGAYYEQYF
v_gene: TRBV29-1; j_gene: TRBJ2-2; CDR3aa: CSVAAGELFF
v_gene: TRBV7-7; j_gene: TRBJ2-3; CDR3aa: CASSSQPSGTDTQYF
v_gene: TRBV25-1; j_gene: TRBJ1-2; CDR3aa: CASSFSSGHYGYTF
v_gene: TRBV5-1; j_gene: TRBJ1-4; CDR3aa: CASSQGTVAGREKLFF
v_gene: TRBV20-1; j_gene: TRBJ2-7; CDR3aa: CSAGGTGVTHEQYF
v_gene: TRBV12-3/TRBV12-4; j_gene: TRBJ1-4; CDR3aa: CASRKPGQGATNEKLFF